The 5 T cell receptor beta chains listed next were all sequenced from one sample in a study of OX40 agonist ivuxolimab in advanced cancers. Clones were read by immunoSEQ multiplex PCR, and TCRdb kept only the in-frame ones, dropping some. The data hold 55,000 to 85,000 clones, with 86% observed a single time. The source material was CD4+ or CD8+ T cells sorted from blood, sampled in a trial of the OX40 agonist ivuxolimab. These receptors were obtained from an adult with an advanced solid tumor such as melanoma, head and neck, liver or kidney cancer.

Here the CDR3 DNA reads TGTGCCAGCAAAAATATCGGCAATCAGCCCCAGCATTTT. This gives the protein CASKNIGNQPQHF. The rearrangement uses TRBV21-1 and TRBJ1-5. TRBV21-1 is recorded as a pseudogene. The CDR3 runs 13 residues.

The chain carries TRBV7-2 and TRBJ2-4; the D gene could be TRBD1 or TRBD2 (5 bases each). In germline, CDR1 is SGHTA, CDR2 FQGNSA. Trimming pared 0 bases from V and 6 bases from J, leaving 9 bases between. The CDR3 totals 14 residues. CDR3 nucleotides: TGTGCCAGCAGCTTAGCGGTTGGGGGAAACATTCAGTACTTC. Translation: CASSLAVGGNIQYF.

The chain has TRBV12-5 and TRBJ2-2; D possibly corresponds to TRBD1 (6 bases). The CDR3 is 15 residues long. The ends were cut back, 7 bases at V and 8 bases at J, with 20 bases in the middle. Germline-derived CDR1 and CDR2 are LGHNT and FRNRAP. CDR3 residues: CASAWAAGAIGELFF. In DNA form, the CDR3 reads TGTGCTAGTGCTTGGGCGGCAGGGGCCATTGGGGAGCTGTTTTTT.

J is TRBJ1-1 and V is TRBV5-4, with unresolved D. This CDR3 contains 14 residues. Trimming left V 0 bases short and J 1 base short, with 7 bases between. Germline V CDR1 and CDR2: SGHNT, YYREEE (reference sequence). CDR3 nucleotides: TGTGCCAGCAGCTTGGCCGGCAGGAACACTGAAGCTTTCTTT. Translated, it gives CASSLAGRNTEAFF.

The chain employs TRBV4-2 and TRBJ2-7, with 8 bases matching TRBD2. V dropped 0 bases and J dropped 1; count of bases not matched to a gene: 2. The CDR3 totals 15 residues. Germline V CDR1 and CDR2: LGHNA, YNFKEQ. This CDR3 is CASSQDSGASYEQYF. In nucleotides, the CDR3 is TGTGCCAGCAGCCAAGATAGCGGGGCTTCCTACGAGCAGTACTTC.